This T cell receptor (beta chain) came from a study of shared clonotypes between healthy human individuals. On the study more broadly: Per donor, CD8 memory used one plate, CD8 naive used two, CD4 memory used three and CD4 naive used three.

Whole-study results and caveats: Rarefaction demonstrated incomplete sorted-subset sequencing despite large depth. Clonotypes shared by all four sorted-subset donors had higher generation probabilities than non-shared clonotypes.

Using immunoSEQ multiplex PCR, the repertoire was profiled, and TCRdb retains in-frame clones only, with some absent. The sample includes about 2.1 million clones, around 93% of them seen just once. The CDR3 contains 15 residues. V lost 4 bases, J lost 1 base, and 4 bases stayed unmatched. Looked up from germline, CDR1 is SGDLS and CDR2 is YYNGEE. About this clone itself: What it binds is unknown. Different DNA sequences within this sample yield the same CDR3.

Naive CD8 cells lacked CD45RO and underwent positive selection for CCR7, leaving out terminally differentiated effector memory CD45RA+ cells. The source material was naive CD8+ T cells from PBMCs. This receptor was taken from a man between 18 and 35 years old in good health. Some clones in this sample may be carry-over from other donors' samples. J is TRBJ2-7 and V is TRBV9, with TRBD1 matching 11 bases. In DNA form, the CDR3 reads TGTGCCAGCAGCCCGGGGACAGGGGGTTCCTACGAGCAGTACTTC. Its translation: CASSPGTGGSYEQYF. Filled out from reference TRBV9 and TRBJ2-7, the complete variable domain reads DSGVTQTPKHLITATGQRVTLRCSPRSGDLSVYWYQQSLDQGLQFLIQYYNGEERAKGNILERFSAQQFPDLHSELNLSSLELGDSALYFCASSPGTGGSYEQYFGPGTRLTVT.